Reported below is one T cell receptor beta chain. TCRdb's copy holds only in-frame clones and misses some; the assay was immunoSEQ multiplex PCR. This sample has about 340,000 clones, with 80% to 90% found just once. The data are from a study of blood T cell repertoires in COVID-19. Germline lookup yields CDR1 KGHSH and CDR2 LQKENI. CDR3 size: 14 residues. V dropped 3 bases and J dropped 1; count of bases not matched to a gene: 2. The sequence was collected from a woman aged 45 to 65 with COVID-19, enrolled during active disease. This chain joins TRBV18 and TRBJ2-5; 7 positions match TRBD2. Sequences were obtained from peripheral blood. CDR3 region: CASSPTSAQETQYF. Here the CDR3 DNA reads TGTGCCAGCTCACCCACTAGCGCCCAAGAGACCCAGTACTTC.